The 5 T cell receptor beta chains in this list originate from one sample, sequenced in a study of blood T cell repertoires in COVID-19. This table comes from immunoSEQ multiplex PCR, and its TCRdb copy is limited to in-frame clones, with some not included. The sample lists more than 40,000 clones, around 86% occurring once. Sequenced sample: PBMCs or T cells enriched from blood (not recorded which). Receptors were obtained from a woman aged 50 to 60 who had recovered from COVID-19.

V and J are TRBV28 and TRBJ1-2; 7 positions agree with TRBD1. V lost 3 bases and J lost 7; bases outside the gene matches: 8. The CDR3 totals 14 residues. Germline V gene data show CDR1 as MDHEN and CDR2 as SYDVKM. The CDR3 DNA follows: TGTGCCAGCAGTTTTCTCAGGACAGGCATTGGCTACACCTTC. The encoded protein is CASSFLRTGIGYTF.

This CDR3 reads CATSRDIQGVTNEQFF. The CDR3 bases are TGTGCCACCAGCAGAGATATACAGGGTGTTACCAATGAGCAGTTCTTC. V and J are TRBV15 and TRBJ2-1, with D perhaps matching TRBD1 (6 bases). CDR3 length: 16 residues. V lost 0 bases, J lost 6 bases, and 15 bases lay in between. CDR1 and CDR2 from the germline V gene are LNHNV and YYDKDF (reference sequence). The entire variable domain, with the rest obtained from reference TRBV15 and TRBJ2-1, is as follows: DAMVIQNPRYQVTQFGKPVTLSCSQTLNHNVMYWYQQKSSQAPKLLFHYYDKDFNNEADTPDNFQSRRPNTSFCFLDIRSPGLGDTAMYLCATSRDIQGVTNEQFFGPGTRLTVL.

The chain recombines TRBV5-1 with TRBJ1-1; a possible D gene is TRBD1 (5 bases). Germline CDR1 reads SGHRS; CDR2 reads YFSETQ. V was shortened by 4 bases and J by 4 bases, with 14 bases between the two germline ends. CDR3 length: 14 amino acids. The CDR3 is CASSRMGGTTEAFF. CDR3 nucleotides: TGCGCCAGCAGCCGGATGGGGGGGACCACTGAAGCTTTCTTT.

V gene TRBV7-2 combines with J gene TRBJ2-5; perhaps TRBD2 as D (6 bases). Germline CDR1 SGHTA, CDR2 FQGNSA. Trimming stripped 5 bases from V and 2 bases from J, with 12 bases between. This CDR3 has 14 amino acids. The CDR3, as DNA: TGTGCCAGCAGCCTCCAAGCGGGTCAAGAGACCCAGTACTTC. Translation gives CASSLQAGQETQYF.

The V and J genes are TRBV7-2 and TRBJ2-7; D call uncertain. Trimming cost V 3 bases and J 4 bases, with 4 bases left between them. CDR1 and CDR2 from the germline V gene are SGHTA and FQGNSA. This CDR3 region has 11 residues. The CDR3 DNA reads as TGTGCCAGCAGCTTCCAATACGAGCAGTACTTC. Encoded protein: CASSFQYEQYF.